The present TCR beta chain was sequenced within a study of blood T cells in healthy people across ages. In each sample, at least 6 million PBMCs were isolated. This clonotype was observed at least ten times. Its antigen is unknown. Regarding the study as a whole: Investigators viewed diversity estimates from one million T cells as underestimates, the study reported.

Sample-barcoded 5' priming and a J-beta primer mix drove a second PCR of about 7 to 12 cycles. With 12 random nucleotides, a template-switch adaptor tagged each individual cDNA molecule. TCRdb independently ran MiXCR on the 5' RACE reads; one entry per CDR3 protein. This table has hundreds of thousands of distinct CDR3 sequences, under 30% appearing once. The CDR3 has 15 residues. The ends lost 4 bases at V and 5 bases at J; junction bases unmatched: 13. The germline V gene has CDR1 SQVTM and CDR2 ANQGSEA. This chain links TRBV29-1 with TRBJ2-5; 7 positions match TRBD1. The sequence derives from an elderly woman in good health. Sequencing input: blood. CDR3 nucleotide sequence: TGCAGCGTTGGAGAACACGACAGGGTGGGGGAGACCCAGTACTTC. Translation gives CSVGEHDRVGETQYF.